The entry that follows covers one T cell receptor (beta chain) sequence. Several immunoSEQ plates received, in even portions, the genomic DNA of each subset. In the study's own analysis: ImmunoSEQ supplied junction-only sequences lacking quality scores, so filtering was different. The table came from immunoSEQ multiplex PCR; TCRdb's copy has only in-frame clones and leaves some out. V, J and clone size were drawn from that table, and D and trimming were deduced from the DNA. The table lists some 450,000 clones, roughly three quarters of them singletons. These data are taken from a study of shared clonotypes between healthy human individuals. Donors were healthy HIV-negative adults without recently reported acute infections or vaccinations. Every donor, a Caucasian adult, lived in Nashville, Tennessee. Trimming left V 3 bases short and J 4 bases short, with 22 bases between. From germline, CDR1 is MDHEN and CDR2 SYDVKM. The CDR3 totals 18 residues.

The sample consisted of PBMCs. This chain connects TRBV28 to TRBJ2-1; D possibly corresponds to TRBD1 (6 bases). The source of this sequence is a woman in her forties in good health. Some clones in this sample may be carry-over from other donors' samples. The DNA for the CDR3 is TGTGCCAGCAGTTTTAGGACAGCCCTCACCGAAATTTACAATGAGCAGTTCTTC. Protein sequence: CASSFRTALTEIYNEQFF.